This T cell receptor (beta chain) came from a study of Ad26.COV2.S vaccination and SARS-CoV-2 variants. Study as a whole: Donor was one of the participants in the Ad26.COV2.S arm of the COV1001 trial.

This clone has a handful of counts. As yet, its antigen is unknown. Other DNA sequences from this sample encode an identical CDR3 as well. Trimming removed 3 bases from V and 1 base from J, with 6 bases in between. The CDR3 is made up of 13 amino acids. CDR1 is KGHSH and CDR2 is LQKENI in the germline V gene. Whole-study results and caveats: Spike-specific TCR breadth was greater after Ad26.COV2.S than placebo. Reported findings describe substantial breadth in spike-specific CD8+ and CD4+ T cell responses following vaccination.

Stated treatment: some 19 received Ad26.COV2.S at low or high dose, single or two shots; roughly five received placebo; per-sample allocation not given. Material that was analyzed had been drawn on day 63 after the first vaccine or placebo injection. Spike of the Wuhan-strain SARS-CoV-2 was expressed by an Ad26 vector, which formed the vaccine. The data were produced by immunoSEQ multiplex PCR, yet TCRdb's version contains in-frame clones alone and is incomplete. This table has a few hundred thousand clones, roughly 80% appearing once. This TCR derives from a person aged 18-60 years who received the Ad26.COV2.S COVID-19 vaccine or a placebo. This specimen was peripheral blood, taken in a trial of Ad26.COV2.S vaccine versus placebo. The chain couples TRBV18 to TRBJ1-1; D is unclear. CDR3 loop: CASSPMENTEAFF. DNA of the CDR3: TGTGCCAGCTCACCGATGGAGAACACTGAAGCTTTCTTT.